This paragraph reports one T cell receptor (beta chain). This CDR3 region has 13 residues. V lost 11 bases to trimming and J lost 3 bases, with 17 bases between them. Germline CDR1 and CDR2: MNHNS and SASEGT. These data are taken from a study of cytomegalovirus exposure and HLA in healthy donors. The assay was immunoSEQ multiplex PCR, and TCRdb's table has in-frame clones only and misses some. The table records around 300,000 clones, around 87% of them present only once. The sequence derives from a woman aged 30 to 39 in good health and CMV-seropositive. The chain recombines TRBV6-1 with TRBJ2-7; possibly TRBD1 for D (6 bases). Input material: PBMCs. The DNA of the CDR3 is TGTGCCGGATCTACAGGGTTGCGCTACGAGCAGTACTTC. Amino acids: CAGSTGLRYEQYF.